The 7 T cell receptor beta chains given below trace back to one sample, sequenced in a study of a mutant IDH1 vaccine in newly diagnosed glioma. Their recognized antigens are unknown. Time point indicated: week 5, during vaccination. One vaccine dose held 300 ug of mutant IDH1 20-mer peptide and came with topical imiquimod. The method was immunoSEQ multiplex PCR; TCRdb's version includes in-frame clones alone and lacks a portion of them. Of some 38,000 clones in the sample, 70% to 80% were seen once. The sample in question was PBMCs, obtained from a glioma patient whose treatment included an IDH1 peptide vaccine. Receptors originate from a man aged 40-49 years with glioma.

The chain employs TRBV27 and TRBJ1-2, with unresolved D. Trimming cost V 5 bases and J 2 bases, with 9 bases left between them. CDR1 and CDR2 from the germline V gene are MNHEY and SMNVEV (reference sequence). The CDR3 runs 13 residues. CDR3 residues: CASSEAWNYGYTF. The CDR3 coding sequence is TGTGCCAGCAGTGAGGCCTGGAACTATGGCTACACCTTC.

The rearrangement links TRBV2 to TRBJ2-7, with no clear D. The V and J ends lost 3 bases and 2 bases respectively, with 11 bases between them. The CDR3 spans 14 residues. The germline gives CDR1 SNHLY, CDR2 FYNNEI. DNA of the CDR3: TGTGCCAGCAGTGATGGCCGGTATGCCTACGAGCAGTACTTC. Residues: CASSDGRYAYEQYF.

This chain links TRBV5-1 with TRBJ1-2; D not certain. Germline CDR1 and CDR2: SGHRS and YFSETQ. V lost 0 bases to trimming and J lost 4 bases, with 10 bases between them. This CDR3 contains 14 residues. For the CDR3, the DNA is TGCGCCAGCAGCTTGGCCCCGCAGAGCTATGGCTACACCTTC. Translating gives CASSLAPQSYGYTF.

The chain links TRBV2 to TRBJ2-5; D not resolved. CDR3 length equals 14 residues. V lost 6 bases and J 0 bases, leaving 11 bases between the germline ends. Germline CDR1 reads SNHLY; CDR2 reads FYNNEI. The CDR3, as DNA: TGTGCCAGCAGATTATTCGACTACCAAGAGACCCAGTACTTC. Translated: CASRLFDYQETQYF.

The chain links TRBV6-1 to TRBJ1-1, with D unclear. The germline CDR1 and CDR2 sequences are MNHNS and SASEGT. CDR3 length: 11 residues. Trimming took off 8 bases at V and 0 bases at J, with 4 bases between the two ends. CDR3 sequence: CASLLNTEAFF. In DNA form, the CDR3 reads TGTGCCAGCCTACTGAACACTGAAGCTTTCTTT.

The chain is built from TRBV30 and TRBJ1-1; D possibly corresponds to TRBD1 (6 bases). Per germline, CDR1 GTSNPN and CDR2 SVGIG (reference sequence). This CDR3 has 14 residues. V was cut by 3 bases and J by 6 bases, with 17 bases left in between. CDR3 in amino acids: CAWRVGQIAPEAFF. The CDR3, as DNA: TGTGCCTGGAGGGTAGGACAGATTGCACCTGAAGCTTTCTTT.

The chain combines TRBV7-9 with TRBJ2-7; 8 bases match TRBD1. From germline, CDR1 is SEHNR and CDR2 FQNEAQ (reference sequence). This CDR3 contains 12 residues. V was clipped by 5 bases and J by 5 bases; unmatched bases: 2. The CDR3 loop is CASSATGDEQYF. The CDR3 DNA reads as TGTGCCAGCAGCGCGACAGGGGACGAGCAGTACTTC. The full variable domain, its missing parts supplied by reference TRBV7-9 and TRBJ2-7, is DTGVSQNPRHKITKRGQNVTFRCDPISEHNRLYWYRQTLGQGPEFLTYFQNEAQLEKSRLLSDRFSAERPKGSFSTLEIQRTEQGDSAMYLCASSATGDEQYFGPGTRLTVT.